These 29 T cell receptor beta chains were all obtained from the same sample, sequenced in a study of T cells in Graves' hyperthyroidism and ophthalmopathy. Regions amplified from RNA transcripts were the TCR beta CDR3 regions. Researchers ran a first-round RT-PCR on the TCR CDR3 using the HTBI primer set. TCRdb called the multiplex PCR reads again in MiXCR, with one record for every CDR3 protein. The repertoire holds about 590,000 distinct CDR3 sequences, with 14% as singletons. The sequenced material came from blood. The receptors derive from a young woman with Graves' ophthalmopathy.

The rearrangement links TRBV28 to TRBJ2-1, with a weak D call TRBD1 (5 bases). Germline lookup yields CDR1 MDHEN and CDR2 SYDVKM. The V gene lost 8 bases and the J gene lost 0 bases, with 23 bases spanning the gap. The CDR3 runs to 18 residues. CDR3 region: CASSLQGYPQSSYNEQFF. The CDR3 DNA reads as TGTGCCAGCTCACTCCAGGGTTACCCCCAAAGCTCCTACAATGAGCAGTTCTTC.

This clonotype was seen at least ten times. The genes are TRBV20-1 and TRBJ2-1, with D possibly TRBD2 on 6 matching bases. CDR3 size: 14 residues. V shed 6 bases and J shed 0 bases, with 12 bases lying between them. The V gene's germline CDR1 is DFQATT and CDR2 SNEGSKA (reference sequence). The CDR3 DNA reads as TGCAGTGCGAGCAAGACTAGCTCCTACAATGAGCAGTTCTTC. Translation: CSASKTSSYNEQFF.

This clonotype has more than one count but fewer than ten. The chain carries TRBV9 and TRBJ1-2; D is possibly TRBD1 (6 bases). The CDR3 sequence is 14 residues long. Trimming took 3 bases from V and 2 from J, leaving 11 bases between them. Germline loops: CDR1 SGDLS, CDR2 YYNGEE. This chain's CDR3 is CASSAQGPNYGYTF. The CDR3 region has the DNA TGTGCCAGCAGCGCACAGGGCCCCAACTATGGCTACACCTTC.

This clonotype was seen repeatedly, ten times or more. The chain joins TRBV6-1 to TRBJ2-7; TRBD2 agrees at 12 bases. With 5 bases clipped from V and 4 bases from J, the junction kept 9 bases outside the gene matches. The germline gives CDR1 MNHNS, CDR2 SASEGT. The CDR3 extends over 16 amino acids. For the CDR3, the DNA is TGTGCCAGCAGTTCCCCGACTAGCGGGAGTTTATACGAGCAGTACTTC. Translated, it gives CASSSPTSGSLYEQYF.

There are many counts of this clonotype. The J gene is TRBJ1-2, the V gene TRBV28; 7 bases are shared with TRBD1. Germline-derived CDR1 and CDR2 are MDHEN and SYDVKM. This CDR3 is 13 amino acids long. The V gene end was trimmed by 7 bases and the J gene end by 3 bases; junction bases not matched to a gene: 5. CDR3 DNA: TGTGCCAGCAATGACAGGGATCACTATGGCTACACCTTC. Its translation is CASNDRDHYGYTF.

This clonotype was counted between two and nine times. The genes are TRBV6-1 and TRBJ1-5, with a possible D match to TRBD1 (6 bases). The CDR3 extends over 15 amino acids. V lost 6 bases and J 5 bases, leaving 17 bases between the germline ends. Germline V CDR1 and CDR2: MNHNS, SASEGT. CDR3 loop: CASSAFGGPDQPQHF. The CDR3 DNA is TGTGCCAGCAGCGCCTTCGGGGGGCCAGATCAGCCCCAGCATTTT.

This clonotype was seen at least ten times. This chain links TRBV7-2 with TRBJ2-7, with 11 positions matching TRBD2. J was trimmed by 3 bases and V by 0 bases; bases with no gene match: 4. CDR3 length equals 16 residues. CDR1 is SGHTA, CDR2 FQGNSA, per germline. The DNA for the CDR3 is TGTGCCAGCAGCTTAGCTAGCGGGAGGGCCTTCTACGAGCAGTACTTC. Its protein is CASSLASGRAFYEQYF.

The sample holds a few counts of this clonotype. A read error may account for a junction end that differs from germline. V is TRBV2 and J is TRBJ2-7; D might be TRBD2 (6 bases). CDR1 and CDR2 (germline): SNHLY, FYNNEI. The CDR3 spans 15 residues. The CDR3 region is CASSELEGLSCEQYF. CDR3 nucleotide sequence: TGTGCCAGCAGTGAATTGGAGGGGCTTTCCTGCGAGCAGTACTTC.

This clonotype was counted at least ten times. The chain employs TRBV11-2 and TRBJ2-1, with 9 bases matching TRBD2. Germline V gene lookup returns CDR1 SGHAT and CDR2 FQNNGV. V was clipped by 6 bases and J by 0 bases; unmatched bases: 6. The CDR3 is 16 amino acids. CDR3 DNA: TGTGCCAGCAGACCCCCTAGCGGGGTCTCCTACAATGAGCAGTTCTTC. Its protein product is CASRPPSGVSYNEQFF.

This clonotype has a count of ten or more. The V call is TRBV7-2, the J call TRBJ2-5; 11 bases fit TRBD2. The CDR3 sequence is 15 residues long. The germline V gene has CDR1 SGHTA and CDR2 FQGNSA. Losses at the gene ends were 2 bases for V and 4 bases for J; bases not matched to a gene: 3. The CDR3 nucleotides read TGTGCCAGCAGCTTACAGGGACTAGCGGTAGAGACCCAGTACTTC. This encodes CASSLQGLAVETQYF.

This clonotype was counted at least ten times. V gene TRBV12-3 or TRBV12-4 combines with J gene TRBJ2-7; tentatively, D is TRBD1 or TRBD2 (6 bases each). The CDR3 is 15 amino acids. Trimming left V 1 base short and J 6 bases short, with 16 bases between. This CDR3 reads CASSLGPGARGEQYF. In DNA form, the CDR3 reads TGTGCCAGCAGTTTAGGGCCGGGGGCGCGGGGCGAGCAGTACTTC.

This clonotype came up many times. This rearrangement joins TRBV28 to TRBJ2-5; possible D gene TRBD2, 5 bases. The germline CDR1 and CDR2 sequences are MDHEN and SYDVKM. The CDR3 has 13 residues. V was shortened by 11 bases and J by 5 bases, with 18 bases between the two germline ends. The CDR3 DNA follows: TGTGCCGCCGGGAAGGGCACCGGGGAGACCCAGTACTTC. Translated, it gives CAAGKGTGETQYF.

The sample holds many counts of this clonotype. This chain uses TRBV12-3 or TRBV12-4 with TRBJ1-1; weak D call: TRBD1 (5 bases). The CDR3 is made up of 11 amino acids. The V end lost 9 bases, the J end lost 8 bases, and 13 bases lay between the germline ends. The DNA of the CDR3 is TGTGCCAGTCCGCAGGGCCCCGAAGCTTTCTTT. Translation: CASPQGPEAFF.

This clonotype was seen many times. The chain combines TRBV28 with TRBJ2-7; perhaps D is TRBD1 or TRBD2 (5 bases each). V was trimmed by 6 bases and J by 4 bases, leaving 25 bases between them. The CDR3 spans 17 residues. The V gene's germline CDR1 is MDHEN and CDR2 SYDVKM. CDR3: CASSSTGRHPGRYEQYF. In DNA, the CDR3 is TGTGCCAGCAGCTCAACGGGACGCCACCCCGGACGGTACGAGCAGTACTTC.

The sample holds many counts of this clonotype. The chain carries TRBV7-2 and TRBJ1-2; D is uncertain. Trimming left V 5 bases short and J 6 bases short, with 25 bases between. The CDR3 is 17 amino acids. Germline V gene lookup returns CDR1 SGHTA and CDR2 FQGNSA. The CDR3 DNA is TGTGCCAGCAGCCAACGGCTCAGGATGAGGGCAAGTCATGGCTACACCTTC. Protein: CASSQRLRMRASHGYTF.

This clonotype was seen many times. This rearrangement joins TRBV28 to TRBJ2-7; D is uncertain. The CDR3 totals 15 residues. CDR1 is MDHEN, CDR2 SYDVKM, per germline. V lost 8 bases and J lost 9, with 26 bases in between. This CDR3 is CASESYRDGSPGQYF. CDR3 in DNA: TGTGCCAGCGAGTCCTACAGAGACGGAAGCCCGGGGCAGTACTTC.

This clonotype was seen at least ten times. This sequence joins TRBV11-2 and TRBJ2-3; a possible D gene is TRBD2 (5 bases). Germline values: CDR1 SGHAT, CDR2 FQNNGV. The V end lost 8 bases, the J end lost 0 bases, and 12 bases lay between the germline ends. CDR3 length: 14 amino acids. CDR3: CASSDSSSTDTQYF. In nucleotides, the CDR3 is TGTGCCAGCTCGGACTCTTCTAGCACAGATACGCAGTATTTT.

This clonotype was counted at least ten times. The rearrangement links TRBV24-1 to TRBJ2-3; D is perhaps TRBD2 (6 bases). The CDR3 has 16 amino acids. CDR1 and CDR2 (germline): KGHDR, SFDVKD. V was clipped by 3 bases and J by 3 bases, with 15 bases between them. CDR3 in DNA: TGTGCCACCAGTGATCCTGGGGCTAGCGAGACAGATACGCAGTATTTT. It yields the protein CATSDPGASETDTQYF.

This clonotype was seen repeatedly, ten times or more. The V call is TRBV28, the J call TRBJ2-2, with 14 bases matching TRBD2. J was trimmed by 7 bases and V by 6 bases; bases with no gene match: 4. Per the germline V gene, CDR1 is MDHEN and CDR2 is SYDVKM. The CDR3 length is 15 residues. The CDR3 region has the DNA TGTGCCAGCAGGGGACTAGCGGGAGTAATCGGGGAGCTGTTTTTT. Residues: CASRGLAGVIGELFF.

This clonotype appeared a few times. The rearrangement uses TRBV6-2 or TRBV6-3 and TRBJ1-1; no definite D call. V was pared by 7 bases and J by 0 bases, with 12 bases between. This CDR3 comprises 14 residues. CDR1 is MNHEY and CDR2 is SVGEGT in the germline V gene. In DNA form, the CDR3 reads TGTGCCAGCATCAACCTACTCTTGAACACTGAAGCTTTCTTT. This translates into CASINLLLNTEAFF.

This clonotype was recorded many times. The chain couples TRBV10-3 to TRBJ2-5; the match to TRBD2 covers 8 bases. CDR1 is ENHRY and CDR2 is SYGVKD in the germline V gene. This CDR3 has 14 amino acids. Germline trimming cut 10 bases from V and 2 bases from J; bases unmatched to any gene: 9. In nucleotides, the CDR3 is TGTGCCACCGCCCCCGGCGGGGGGCAAGAGACCCAGTACTTC. This gives the protein CATAPGGGQETQYF.

This clonotype was detected only a few times. The chain couples TRBV2 to TRBJ2-3; D perhaps matches TRBD1 (6 bases). V was pared by 4 bases and J by 4 bases, with 12 bases between. The CDR3 consists of 14 residues. Per the germline V gene, CDR1 is SNHLY and CDR2 is FYNNEI. CDR3 bases: TGTGCCAGCAGTGTTGGTCAGGGGCCAGATACGCAGTATTTT. Residues: CASSVGQGPDTQYF.

This clonotype appeared many times. The chain couples TRBV29-1 to TRBJ2-1; D is perhaps TRBD2 (5 bases). CDR3 length equals 13 residues. Germline V gene sequence: CDR1 SQVTM, CDR2 ANQGSEA. Trimming shortened V by 6 bases and J by 7 bases, and 16 bases separated the two germline ends. CDR3 in DNA: TGCAGCGTGGATTGGGAGTTGAGGAATGAGCAGTTCTTC. Translating gives CSVDWELRNEQFF.

This clonotype appeared many times. The gene calls are TRBV20-1 and TRBJ2-1; perhaps TRBD2 as D (5 bases). CDR3 length: 15 residues. Deletions cut 5 bases from V and 4 bases from J, with 18 bases between. Germline CDR1 reads DFQATT; CDR2 reads SNEGSKA (reference sequence). CDR3 sequence (DNA): TGCAGTGCTGTGCGGACGCTAGCACTATACAATGAGCAGTTCTTC. Its translation: CSAVRTLALYNEQFF.

The chain uses TRBV18 and TRBJ1-1, with a tentative D call TRBD1 (5 bases). Germline CDR1 and CDR2: KGHSH and LQKENI. With 4 bases removed from V and 4 bases from J, the gap between germline ends came to 16 bases. The CDR3 spans 15 residues. The CDR3 DNA reads as TGTGCCAGCTCACTTCCTGGGGCTAGAGCCACTGAAGCTTTCTTT. Translation gives CASSLPGARATEAFF. The variable domain in full, completed from reference TRBV18 and TRBJ1-1, reads NAGVMQNPRHLVRRRGQEARLRCSPMKGHSHVYWYRQLPEEGLKFMVYLQKENIIDESGMPKERFSAEFPKEGPSILRIQQVVRGDSAAYFCASSLPGARATEAFFGQGTRLTVV.

This clonotype appeared many times. In nucleotides, the CDR3 is TGCAGTGCTAGAGAATGGGGGGCAACTAATGAAAAACTGTTTTTT. Its translation is CSAREWGATNEKLFF. The chain carries TRBV20-1 and TRBJ1-4; perhaps TRBD1 as D (5 bases). Trimming cost V 0 bases and J 0 bases, with 8 bases left between them. Germline loops: CDR1 DFQATT, CDR2 SNEGSKA (reference sequence). There are 15 residues in the CDR3.

This clonotype has a count of ten or more. The V call is TRBV29-1, the J call TRBJ1-2; possibly TRBD1 for D (6 bases). Germline CDR1 SQVTM, CDR2 ANQGSEA. The CDR3 consists of 13 residues. The germline V and J ends were trimmed by 2 bases and 8 bases, with 15 bases remaining between them. CDR3 residues: CSVESRGSGGYTF. Written as DNA, the CDR3 is TGCAGCGTTGAATCCAGGGGTAGTGGGGGCTACACCTTC. The full variable domain, with the rest looked up from reference TRBV29-1 and TRBJ1-2, is SAVISQKPSRDICQRGTSLTIQCQVDSQVTMMFWYRQQPGQSLTLIATANQGSEATYESGFVIDKFPISRPNLTFSTLTVSNMSPEDSSIYLCSVESRGSGGYTFGSGTRLTVV.

This clonotype was found many times. The chain uses TRBV7-9 and TRBJ2-3; TRBD2 agrees at 14 bases. V was pared by 6 bases and J by 1 base, with 15 bases of the junction left unmatched. Germline lookup yields CDR1 SEHNR and CDR2 FQNEAQ (reference sequence). The CDR3 has 20 amino acids. CDR3 bases: TGTGCCAGCAGGCCTAGACTAGCGGGAGGGCCTTTTGACCGCACAGATACGCAGTATTTT. Translation gives CASRPRLAGGPFDRTDTQYF.

V and J are TRBV12-3 or TRBV12-4 and TRBJ1-4, with D unclear. CDR3 size: 14 residues. V lost 8 bases to trimming and J lost 5 bases, with 15 bases between them. CDR3 in DNA: TGTGCCAGCGGGGAGACGGTGGAGAATGAAAAACTGTTTTTT. Translation: CASGETVENEKLFF.